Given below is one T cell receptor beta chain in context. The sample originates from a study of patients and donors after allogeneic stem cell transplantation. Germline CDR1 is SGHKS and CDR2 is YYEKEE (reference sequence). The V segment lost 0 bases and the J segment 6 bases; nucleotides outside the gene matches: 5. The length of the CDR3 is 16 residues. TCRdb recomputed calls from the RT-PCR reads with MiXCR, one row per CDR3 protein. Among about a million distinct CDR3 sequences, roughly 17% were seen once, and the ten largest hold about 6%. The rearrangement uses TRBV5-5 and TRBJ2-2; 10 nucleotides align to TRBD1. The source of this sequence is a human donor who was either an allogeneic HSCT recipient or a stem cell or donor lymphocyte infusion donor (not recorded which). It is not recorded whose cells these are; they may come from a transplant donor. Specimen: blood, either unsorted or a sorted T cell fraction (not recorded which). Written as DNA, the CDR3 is TGTGCCAGCAGCTTGGGAACGGGACAGGGGCCCGGGGAGCTGTTTTTT. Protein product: CASSLGTGQGPGELFF.